The 17 T cell receptor beta chains below all came from one sample that was sequenced in a study of vaccination effects on CD4 cells after COVID-19 (dated by TCRdb to 2022 to 2024). After less than eleven days of culture, CD4+ T cells were isolated with the EasySep CD4+ T cell isolation kit. Participants received two doses of either the BNT162b2 or the mRNA-1273 mRNA SARS-CoV-2 vaccine. These receptors are not linked to any known antigen. The library was made by the immunoSEQ multiplex PCR assay. Sourced from immuneACCESS, this table was stored by TCRdb with only in-frame sequences that have V and J called. A share of the clones is absent; for the studies checked, an unresolved V gene accounts for under half, and the remainder has no known explanation. This sample lists tens of thousands of clones; around 70% were detected once. The ten largest clones capture about 2.2% of the sample. Material: CD4+ T cells from PBMCs cultured without peptide, obtained after COVID-19 vaccination. The receptors originated from a human donor who received a COVID-19 vaccine.

The rearrangement uses TRBV2 and TRBJ1-1; no reliable D call. The CDR3 covers 13 residues. V lost 7 bases to trimming and J lost 1 base, with 10 bases between them. Per the germline V gene, CDR1 is SNHLY and CDR2 is FYNNEI. This CDR3 is CASTRDANTEAFF. The CDR3 DNA reads as TGTGCCAGCACAAGGGATGCGAACACTGAAGCTTTCTTT.

The gene calls are TRBV5-6 and TRBJ2-7; 10 bases fit TRBD1. V was pared by 2 bases and J by 0 bases, with 5 bases of the junction left unmatched. This CDR3 region has 16 residues. Germline loops: CDR1 SGHDT, CDR2 YYEEEE. The chain's CDR3 is CASSLPGQGSSYEQYV. The CDR3 nucleotides read TGTGCCAGCAGCTTACCGGGACAGGGGAGCTCCTACGAGCAGTACGTC.

The chain recombines TRBV28 with TRBJ1-2, with D perhaps TRBD1 (5 bases). V lost 6 bases and J lost 1, with 9 bases in between. Germline assignment: CDR1 MDHEN and CDR2 SYDVKM. This CDR3 spans 13 amino acids. The DNA of the CDR3 is TGTGCCAGCAGACAACAGGTTAACTATGGCTACACCTTC. This codes for CASRQQVNYGYTF.

The J gene is TRBJ2-7, the V gene TRBV5-6; 12 nucleotides match TRBD1. CDR1 is SGHDT and CDR2 is YYEEEE in the germline V gene. V was pared by 4 bases and J by 2 bases, with 7 bases of the junction left unmatched. This CDR3 contains 16 residues. The chain's CDR3 is CASSTPGQGAPYEQYV. In DNA, the CDR3 is TGTGCCAGCAGCACCCCGGGACAGGGGGCACCCTACGAGCAGTACGTC.

The rearrangement uses TRBV7-9 and TRBJ2-5, with unresolved D. V was trimmed by 2 bases and J by 3 bases, leaving 13 bases between them. Germline CDR1 is SEHNR and CDR2 is FQNEAQ (reference sequence). This CDR3 is built from 15 residues. The CDR3 sequence: CASSLIRSGEETQYF. The CDR3 DNA is TGTGCCAGCAGCTTAATAAGGTCCGGTGAAGAGACCCAGTACTTC.

The chain has TRBV6-6 and TRBJ1-1, with D unclear. Trimming took 2 bases from V and 8 from J, leaving 6 bases between them. This CDR3 is built from 11 residues. Germline CDR1 reads MNHNY; CDR2 reads SVGAGI (reference sequence). CDR3 residues: CASSYLTEAFF. The CDR3 coding sequence is TGTGCCAGCAGTTACCTTACAGAAGCTTTCTTT.

The rearrangement uses TRBV19 and TRBJ2-7; 12 positions agree with TRBD1. This CDR3 has 15 residues. The germline gives CDR1 LNHDA, CDR2 SQIVND (reference sequence). The ends lost 5 bases at V and 4 bases at J; junction bases unmatched: 6. The CDR3 here is CASSPGTGGLYEQYV. The CDR3 nucleotides are TGTGCCAGTAGTCCTGGGACAGGGGGCTTATACGAGCAGTACGTC.

V is TRBV30 and J is TRBJ2-2; TRBD1 aligns across 7 bases. V shed 3 bases and J 5 bases; nucleotides not matched to a gene: 3. This CDR3 contains 13 residues. The germline gives CDR1 GTSNPN, CDR2 SVGIG (reference sequence). The CDR3 DNA is TGTGCCTGGAGCCAACAGGGGACCGGGGAGCTGTTTTTT. It specifies CAWSQQGTGELFF.

The genes are TRBV18 and TRBJ1-2; TRBD1 might be the D (5 bases). CDR3 length: 13 amino acids. Trimming took 3 bases from V and 6 from J, leaving 11 bases between them. Germline V gives CDR1 KGHSH, CDR2 LQKENI. CDR3: CASSPGTDDGYTF. The CDR3 DNA is TGTGCCAGCTCACCCGGGACTGATGATGGCTACACCTTC.

V gene TRBV7-3 combines with J gene TRBJ2-1; D may be TRBD2 (5 bases). The germline gives CDR1 SGHTA, CDR2 FQGTGA. The germline V and J ends were trimmed by 1 base and 3 bases, with 10 bases remaining between them. The CDR3 sequence is 15 residues long. In DNA form, the CDR3 reads TGTGCCAGCAGCTTAAGGGCCGGGGACTACAATGAGCAGTTCTTC. This codes for CASSLRAGDYNEQFF.

In this sample, this clone turned up a few times. The rearrangement links TRBV4-3 to TRBJ2-7, with TRBD1 as a possible D gene (5 bases). The CDR3 runs to 17 residues. Looked up from germline, CDR1 is LGHNA and CDR2 is YSLEER. V gave up 1 base and J gave up 0 bases, with 16 bases separating them. Here the CDR3 DNA reads TGCGCCAGCAGCCAAGTTTTCCTAGACAGATACTCCTACGAGCAGTACGTC. Amino acids: CASSQVFLDRYSYEQYV.

V and J are TRBV6-2 or TRBV6-3 and TRBJ2-5; 14 bases align to TRBD2. In germline, CDR1 is MNHEY, CDR2 SVGEGT. CDR3 length: 15 amino acids. With V trimmed by 5 bases and J by 3 bases, 2 bases remained unmatched. CDR3 amino acids: CASSGLAGGKETQYF. The CDR3 region has the DNA TGTGCCAGCAGTGGACTAGCGGGGGGTAAAGAGACCCAGTACTTC.

This chain links TRBV5-1 with TRBJ1-1; TRBD1 is a possible D gene (5 bases). The CDR3 loop spans 15 amino acids. Trimming took off 1 base at V and 2 bases at J, with 12 bases between the two ends. Germline V gene sequence: CDR1 SGHRS, CDR2 YFSETQ. CDR3 region: CASSLYSRVNTEAFF. CDR3 nucleotide sequence: TGCGCCAGCAGCTTGTATAGCAGGGTTAACACTGAAGCTTTCTTT.

The chain links TRBV18 to TRBJ2-2, with D tentatively TRBD1 (6 bases). The CDR3 sequence is 15 residues long. The ends were cut back, 0 bases at V and 7 bases at J, with 12 bases in the middle. Germline CDR1 and CDR2: KGHSH and LQKENI. The CDR3 bases are TGTGCCAGCTCACCACCGGGACACGGAGGCGGGGAGCTGTTTTTT. Amino acid sequence: CASSPPGHGGGELFF. The whole variable domain, remainder taken from reference TRBV18 and TRBJ2-2, is NAGVMQNPRHLVRRRGQEARLRCSPMKGHSHVYWYRQLPEEGLKFMVYLQKENIIDESGMPKERFSAEFPKEGPSILRIQQVVRGDSAAYFCASSPPGHGGGELFFGEGSRLTVL.

V and J are TRBV19 and TRBJ2-5; maybe TRBD1 (6 bases). V was pared by 3 bases and J by 6 bases, with 26 bases between. This CDR3 is built from 18 residues. CDR1 and CDR2 from the germline V gene are LNHDA and SQIVND (reference sequence). Here the CDR3 DNA reads TGTGCCAGTAGTATGTTCTTATCGGGCAGGGGTAAATCGAAGACCCAGTACTTC. Translating it yields CASSMFLSGRGKSKTQYF.

This clone was detected only once. The same CDR3 also results from other DNA sequences found in this sample. V usage is TRBV20-1 and J usage is TRBJ2-5, with D unresolved. The V end was cut by 2 bases, the J end by 4 bases, with 5 bases between. Germline V lookup: CDR1 DFQATT, CDR2 SNEGSKA (reference sequence). The CDR3 totals 11 residues. The chain's CDR3 is CSARWGETQYF. CDR3 DNA sequence: TGCAGTGCTAGATGGGGAGAGACCCAGTACTTC.

This clone was recorded a few times. V usage is TRBV24-1 and J usage is TRBJ2-2; a possible D gene is TRBD2 (7 bases). In germline, CDR1 is KGHDR, CDR2 SFDVKD. The CDR3 spans 14 residues. Trimming cost V 7 bases and J 7 bases, with 15 bases left between them. Written as DNA, the CDR3 is TGTGCCACCAGGCATGGGGGGGCCAGCGGGGAGCTGTTTTTT. Amino acid sequence: CATRHGGASGELFF.